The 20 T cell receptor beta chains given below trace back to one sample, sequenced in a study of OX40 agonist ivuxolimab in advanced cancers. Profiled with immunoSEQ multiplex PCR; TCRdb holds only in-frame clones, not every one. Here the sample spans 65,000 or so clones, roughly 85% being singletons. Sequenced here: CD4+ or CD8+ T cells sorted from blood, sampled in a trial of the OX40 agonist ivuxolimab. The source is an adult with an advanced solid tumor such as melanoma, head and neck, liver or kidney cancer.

CDR3 sequence reads: CATSRRPGHQNTEAFF. CDR3 coding DNA: TGTGCCACCAGCAGACGTCCCGGACATCAGAACACTGAAGCTTTCTTT. The chain employs TRBV15 and TRBJ1-1; possibly TRBD1 for D (5 bases). Germline loops: CDR1 LNHNV, CDR2 YYDKDF (reference sequence). With 2 bases removed from V and 1 base from J, the gap between germline ends came to 14 bases. The CDR3 runs 16 residues.

The CDR3 is CASSPRLTPNEKLFF. CDR3 sequence (DNA): TGTGCCAGCTCACCACGGCTCACGCCTAATGAAAAACTGTTTTTT. The genes are TRBV18 and TRBJ1-4; the D is unclear. V lost 1 base and J 3 bases, leaving 9 bases between the germline ends. The CDR3 is 15 residues long. CDR1 and CDR2 (germline): KGHSH, LQKENI.

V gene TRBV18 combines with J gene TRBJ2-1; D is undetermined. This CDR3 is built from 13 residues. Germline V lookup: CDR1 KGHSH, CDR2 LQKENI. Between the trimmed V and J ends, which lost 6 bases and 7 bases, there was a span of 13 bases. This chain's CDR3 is CASSENEANEQFF. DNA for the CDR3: TGTGCCAGCTCCGAAAATGAAGCGAATGAGCAGTTCTTC.

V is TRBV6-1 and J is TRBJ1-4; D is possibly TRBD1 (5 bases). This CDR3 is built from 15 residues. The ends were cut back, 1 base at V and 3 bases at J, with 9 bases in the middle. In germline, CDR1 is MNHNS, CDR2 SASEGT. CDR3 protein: CASSEGQSSNEKLFF. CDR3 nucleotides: TGTGCCAGCAGTGAAGGACAGAGTTCTAATGAAAAACTGTTTTTT.

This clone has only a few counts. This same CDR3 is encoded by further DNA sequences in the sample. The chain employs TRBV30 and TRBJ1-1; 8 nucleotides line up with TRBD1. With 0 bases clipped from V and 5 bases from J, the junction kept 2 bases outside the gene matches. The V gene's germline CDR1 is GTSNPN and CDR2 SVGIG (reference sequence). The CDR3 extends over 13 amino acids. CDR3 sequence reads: CAWSVQGDTEAFF. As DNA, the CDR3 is TGTGCCTGGAGTGTACAGGGGGATACTGAAGCTTTCTTT.

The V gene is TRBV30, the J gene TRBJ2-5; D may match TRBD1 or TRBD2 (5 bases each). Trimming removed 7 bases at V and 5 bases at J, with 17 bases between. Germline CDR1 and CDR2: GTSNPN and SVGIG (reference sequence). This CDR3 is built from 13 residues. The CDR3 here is CAFLRDAGETQYF. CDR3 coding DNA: TGTGCCTTCCTCCGGGACGCCGGGGAGACCCAGTACTTC.

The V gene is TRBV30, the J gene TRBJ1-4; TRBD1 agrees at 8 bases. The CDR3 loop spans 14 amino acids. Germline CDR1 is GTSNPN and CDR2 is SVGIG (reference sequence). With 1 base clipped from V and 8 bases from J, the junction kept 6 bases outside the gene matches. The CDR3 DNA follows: TGTGCCTGGAGTGGGACGACAGGGGCGGAAAAACTGTTTTTT. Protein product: CAWSGTTGAEKLFF.

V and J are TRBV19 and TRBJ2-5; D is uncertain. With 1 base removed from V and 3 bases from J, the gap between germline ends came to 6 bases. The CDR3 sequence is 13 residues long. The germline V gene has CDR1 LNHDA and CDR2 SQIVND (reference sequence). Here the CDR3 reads CASSIAREETQYF. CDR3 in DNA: TGTGCCAGTAGTATAGCCCGGGAAGAGACCCAGTACTTC.

The CDR3 is CASSRLQGMNEQFF. Here the CDR3 DNA reads TGTGCCAGCAGCCGCCTACAGGGGATGAATGAGCAGTTCTTC. The V gene is TRBV2, the J gene TRBJ2-1, with 7 positions matching TRBD1. CDR1 and CDR2 from the germline V gene are SNHLY and FYNNEI. The CDR3 extends over 14 amino acids. Trimming at V came to 6 bases and at J to 7 bases, leaving 9 bases not matched to a gene.

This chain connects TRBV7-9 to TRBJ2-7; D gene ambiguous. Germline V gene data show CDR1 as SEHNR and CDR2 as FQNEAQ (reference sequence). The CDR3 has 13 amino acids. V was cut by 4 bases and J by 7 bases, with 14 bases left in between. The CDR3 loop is CASSSGPKREQYF. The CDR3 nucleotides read TGTGCCAGCAGCTCTGGACCGAAAAGGGAGCAGTACTTC.

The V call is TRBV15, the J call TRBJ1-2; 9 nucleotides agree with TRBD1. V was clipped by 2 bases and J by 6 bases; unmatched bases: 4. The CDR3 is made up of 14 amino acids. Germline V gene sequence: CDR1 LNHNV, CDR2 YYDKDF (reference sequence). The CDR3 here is CATSRRDRADGYTF. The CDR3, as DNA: TGTGCCACCAGCAGACGGGACAGGGCCGATGGCTACACCTTC.

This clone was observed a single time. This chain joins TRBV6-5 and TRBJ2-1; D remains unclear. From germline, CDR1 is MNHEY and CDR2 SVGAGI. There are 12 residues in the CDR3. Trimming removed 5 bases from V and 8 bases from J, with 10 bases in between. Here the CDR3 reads CASSRDSDEQFF. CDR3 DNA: TGTGCCAGCAGTCGCGACTCTGATGAGCAGTTCTTC.

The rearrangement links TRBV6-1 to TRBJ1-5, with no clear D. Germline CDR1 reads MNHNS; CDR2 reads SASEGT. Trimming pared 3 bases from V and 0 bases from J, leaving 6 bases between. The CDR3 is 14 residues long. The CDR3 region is CASSEGYSNQPQHF. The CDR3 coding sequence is TGTGCCAGCAGTGAGGGCTATAGCAATCAGCCCCAGCATTTT.

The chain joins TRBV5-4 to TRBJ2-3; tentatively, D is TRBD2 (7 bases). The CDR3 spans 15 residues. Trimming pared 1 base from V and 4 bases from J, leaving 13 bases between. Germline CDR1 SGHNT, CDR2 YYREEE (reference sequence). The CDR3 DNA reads TGTGCCAGCAGCTTGAGTACAGGGAGGGCAGATACGCAGTATTTT. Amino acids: CASSLSTGRADTQYF.

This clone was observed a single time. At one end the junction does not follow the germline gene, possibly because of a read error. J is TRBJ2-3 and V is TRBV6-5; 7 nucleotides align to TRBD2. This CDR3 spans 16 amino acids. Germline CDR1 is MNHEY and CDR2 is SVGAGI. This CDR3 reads CASTYRGVAGTDTQYF. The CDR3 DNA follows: TGTGCCAGCACTTACCGGGGGGTAGCGGGCACAGATACGCAGTATTTT.

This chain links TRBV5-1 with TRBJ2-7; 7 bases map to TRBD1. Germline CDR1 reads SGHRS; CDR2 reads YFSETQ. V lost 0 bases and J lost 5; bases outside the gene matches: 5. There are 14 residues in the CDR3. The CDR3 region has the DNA TGCGCCAGCAGCTTGGCCACAGGGGCCCACGAGCAGTACTTC. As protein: CASSLATGAHEQYF.

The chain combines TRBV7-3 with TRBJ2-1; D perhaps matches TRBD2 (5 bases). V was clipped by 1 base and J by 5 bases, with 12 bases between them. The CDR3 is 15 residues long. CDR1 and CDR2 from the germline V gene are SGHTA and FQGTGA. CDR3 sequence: CASSLRGSVNNEQFF. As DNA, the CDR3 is TGTGCCAGCAGCTTAAGAGGGAGTGTCAACAATGAGCAGTTCTTC.

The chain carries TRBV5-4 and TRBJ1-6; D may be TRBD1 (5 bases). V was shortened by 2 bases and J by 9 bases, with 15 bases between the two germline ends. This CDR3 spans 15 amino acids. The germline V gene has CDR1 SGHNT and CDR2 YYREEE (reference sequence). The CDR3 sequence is CASSFKGRAASPLHF. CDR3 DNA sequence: TGTGCCAGCAGCTTCAAGGGACGAGCGGCTTCACCCCTCCACTTT. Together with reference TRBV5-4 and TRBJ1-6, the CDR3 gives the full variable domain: ETGVTQSPTHLIKTRGQQVTLRCSSQSGHNTVSWYQQALGQGPQFIFQYYREEENGRGNFPPRFSGLQFPNYSSELNVNALELDDSALYLCASSFKGRAASPLHFGNGTRLTVT.

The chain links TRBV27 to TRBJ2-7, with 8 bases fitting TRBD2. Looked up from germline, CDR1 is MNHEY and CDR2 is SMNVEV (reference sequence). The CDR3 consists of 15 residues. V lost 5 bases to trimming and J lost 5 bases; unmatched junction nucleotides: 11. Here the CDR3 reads CASSEPSGLPHEQYF. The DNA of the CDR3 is TGTGCCAGCAGTGAACCTAGCGGGCTACCCCACGAGCAGTACTTC.

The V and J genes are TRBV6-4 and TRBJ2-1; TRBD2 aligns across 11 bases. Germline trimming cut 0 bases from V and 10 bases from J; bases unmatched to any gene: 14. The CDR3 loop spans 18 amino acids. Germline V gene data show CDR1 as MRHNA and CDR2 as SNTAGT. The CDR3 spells CASSDSNPGTSGKWEQFF. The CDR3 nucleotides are TGTGCCAGCAGTGACTCGAATCCTGGGACTAGCGGAAAATGGGAGCAGTTCTTC.